The rows below give T cell receptor beta chains drawn from one sample of a study of shared clonotypes between healthy human individuals. Measured with immunoSEQ multiplex PCR; TCRdb has only the in-frame clones, and not every one. Among some 2,500,000 clones listed, 90% to 95% were seen once. Sequenced sample: naive CD4+ T cells from PBMCs. The receptor set was obtained from a man aged 18 to 29 in good health. Some clones in this sample may be carry-over from other donors' samples. Both conserved end residues are trimmed from each CDR3. A D gene is named only where the DNA matches it firmly.

d_gene: TRBD1
v_gene: TRBV5-1
j_gene: TRBJ2-3
CDR3aa: ASSLALGTDTDTQY

d_gene: TRBD1
v_gene: TRBV5-1
j_gene: TRBJ2-6
CDR3aa: ASSLGTGSNVLT

d_gene: NA
v_gene: TRBV28
j_gene: TRBJ2-3
CDR3aa: ASSLRIGADTQY

d_gene: NA
v_gene: TRBV5-6
j_gene: TRBJ2-7
CDR3aa: ASSPNYQITYEQY

d_gene: TRBD1
v_gene: TRBV7-9
j_gene: TRBJ2-3
CDR3aa: ASSLGQGADTQY

d_gene: TRBD1
v_gene: TRBV10-1
j_gene: TRBJ1-4
CDR3aa: ASSDTGTGSEKLF

d_gene: TRBD2
v_gene: TRBV5-1
j_gene: TRBJ2-1
CDR3aa: ASSWGLAGNSYNEQF

d_gene: TRBD2
v_gene: TRBV7-8
j_gene: TRBJ2-2
CDR3aa: ASSLVTGTSKSPDPGELF

d_gene: TRBD1
v_gene: TRBV19
j_gene: TRBJ1-1
CDR3aa: ASSIGPGGTEAF

d_gene: NA
v_gene: TRBV30
j_gene: TRBJ2-7
CDR3aa: AWSDGTPPYEQY

d_gene: TRBD1
v_gene: TRBV19
j_gene: TRBJ1-3
CDR3aa: ASGDSHSGNTIY

d_gene: NA
v_gene: TRBV25-1
j_gene: TRBJ2-3
CDR3aa: ASSWGGPGKSDTQY

d_gene: TRBD2
v_gene: TRBV5-5
j_gene: TRBJ2-7
CDR3aa: ASSVRSGLAGSYEQY

d_gene: NA
v_gene: TRBV7-9
j_gene: TRBJ1-1
CDR3aa: ASSDQGGYTEAF

d_gene: NA
v_gene: TRBV14
j_gene: TRBJ1-1
CDR3aa: ASSPVGHMNTEAF

d_gene: NA
v_gene: TRBV18
j_gene: TRBJ2-1
CDR3aa: ASSPSYPGVEQF

d_gene: NA
v_gene: TRBV2
j_gene: TRBJ2-7
CDR3aa: ASKVRGGEQY

d_gene: TRBD2
v_gene: TRBV7-3
j_gene: TRBJ2-7
CDR3aa: ASSLTSGSGEQY

d_gene: NA
v_gene: TRBV28
j_gene: TRBJ1-5
CDR3aa: ASTLRQINQPQH

d_gene: NA
v_gene: TRBV5-1
j_gene: TRBJ2-7
CDR3aa: ASSSRSSFDEQY

d_gene: TRBD2
v_gene: TRBV6-5
j_gene: TRBJ2-7
CDR3aa: ASSYGGGRIYEQY

d_gene: NA
v_gene: TRBV9
j_gene: TRBJ1-1
CDR3aa: ASSERSNTEAF

d_gene: TRBD1
v_gene: TRBV7-9
j_gene: TRBJ1-5
CDR3aa: ASSGQGAVGNQPQH

d_gene: TRBD2
v_gene: TRBV29-1
j_gene: TRBJ2-5
CDR3aa: SISGTSGLPETQY

d_gene: NA
v_gene: TRBV9
j_gene: TRBJ2-5
CDR3aa: ASGRLQETQY

d_gene: NA
v_gene: TRBV7-2
j_gene: TRBJ2-3
CDR3aa: ASSFNRKDTQY

d_gene: NA
v_gene: TRBV7-9
j_gene: TRBJ2-7
CDR3aa: ASSLAGIHEQY

d_gene: NA
v_gene: TRBV7-9
j_gene: TRBJ2-6
CDR3aa: ASSFPKDSGANVLT

d_gene: NA
v_gene: TRBV15
j_gene: TRBJ2-1
CDR3aa: ATSRDRLASNEQF

d_gene: TRBD1
v_gene: TRBV7-2
j_gene: TRBJ2-1
CDR3aa: ASSLYTGVGNEQF

d_gene: NA
v_gene: TRBV10-3
j_gene: TRBJ2-5
CDR3aa: AISEGRDETQY

d_gene: NA
v_gene: TRBV18
j_gene: TRBJ1-3
CDR3aa: ASSPSPQGGNTIY

d_gene: TRBD2
v_gene: TRBV14
j_gene: TRBJ2-3
CDR3aa: ASRETGTSSTDTQY

d_gene: TRBD1
v_gene: TRBV28
j_gene: TRBJ2-3
CDR3aa: ASSVWGQGSASSTDTQY

d_gene: NA
v_gene: TRBV7-2
j_gene: TRBJ1-1
CDR3aa: ASSLDGRTSAF

d_gene: NA
v_gene: TRBV6-6
j_gene: TRBJ2-7
CDR3aa: ASRSGTPIPYEQY

d_gene: TRBD1
v_gene: TRBV28
j_gene: TRBJ2-7
CDR3aa: ASSAYRGSSYEQY

d_gene: NA
v_gene: TRBV19
j_gene: TRBJ2-2
CDR3aa: ASKWDSNTGELF

d_gene: NA
v_gene: TRBV19
j_gene: TRBJ2-5
CDR3aa: ASSPAGGAGETQY

d_gene: NA
v_gene: TRBV30
j_gene: TRBJ2-1
CDR3aa: AWSVTASAYNEQF

d_gene: NA
v_gene: TRBV11-2
j_gene: TRBJ2-7
CDR3aa: ASSPKGPYYEQY

d_gene: NA
v_gene: TRBV6-6
j_gene: TRBJ1-2
CDR3aa: ASSPRNREDGYT

d_gene: NA
v_gene: TRBV6-1
j_gene: TRBJ2-2
CDR3aa: ASSTGYTGELF

d_gene: NA
v_gene: TRBV19
j_gene: TRBJ1-1
CDR3aa: ASSIGGRAGAF

d_gene: TRBD1
v_gene: TRBV5-6
j_gene: TRBJ1-2
CDR3aa: ASRPDRGRGYGYT

d_gene: TRBD1
v_gene: TRBV29-1
j_gene: TRBJ1-1
CDR3aa: SVAGTGGSLGRTEAF

d_gene: TRBD1
v_gene: TRBV7-2
j_gene: TRBJ2-1
CDR3aa: ASSFDRVANEQF

d_gene: TRBD1
v_gene: TRBV7-7
j_gene: TRBJ2-7
CDR3aa: ASSLGPGQGGEQY

d_gene: NA
v_gene: TRBV28
j_gene: TRBJ1-5
CDR3aa: ASSQTPRTQPQH

d_gene: TRBD1
v_gene: TRBV7-2
j_gene: TRBJ1-2
CDR3aa: ASSSRTGTVGYT

d_gene: TRBD2
v_gene: TRBV19
j_gene: TRBJ2-1
CDR3aa: ASSIALLAGGLGEQF

d_gene: NA
v_gene: TRBV18
j_gene: TRBJ2-2
CDR3aa: ASSTGQPANTGELF

d_gene: NA
v_gene: TRBV27
j_gene: TRBJ1-2
CDR3aa: ASSYGLPGLYGYT

d_gene: NA
v_gene: TRBV11-1
j_gene: TRBJ2-2
CDR3aa: ASSSKVAGELF

d_gene: NA
v_gene: TRBV6-5
j_gene: TRBJ1-1
CDR3aa: ASSIGTLAEAF